This T cell receptor beta chain derives from a study of blood T cell dynamics during melanoma immunotherapy. Study results and caveats: PBMC repertoires of eventual disease-control patients split at W3 into clonality or diversity gains.

Trimming took off 0 bases at V and 4 bases at J, with 13 bases between the two ends. CDR3 length equals 16 residues. Germline values: CDR1 MNHEY, CDR2 SVGAGI. Specified time point: pre-treatment baseline. The data were produced by immunoSEQ multiplex PCR, yet TCRdb's version contains in-frame clones alone and is incomplete. The table has 15,000 to 20,000 clones, 80% to 95% seen once; the top ten hold around 1.7%. Notes on this clone: Its target is not known.

The sample in question was blood, obtained from a patient treated with checkpoint blockade. This chain links TRBV6-5 with TRBJ1-5, with D possibly being TRBD1 (6 bases). This sequence was found in a human donor with melanoma. CDR3 nucleotides: TGTGCCAGCAGTTACTCTTCCAGGGGTCCTAATCAGCCCCAGCATTTT. The encoded protein is CASSYSSRGPNQPQHF.